This T cell receptor beta chain derives from a study of T cell repertoires in cytomegalovirus infection. As for this clonotype: A much larger clone lies a single base off, so this may be a read error.

TCRdb reprocessed the reads with MiXCR, giving one entry per CDR3 protein. The table shows some 400,000 distinct CDR3 sequences, with under 40% occurring only once. This sequence was found in a human donor in good health (CMV status not recorded). Some clones in this sample may be carry-over from other donors' samples. The sample consisted of PBMCs.

The CDR3 coding sequence is TGTGCCACCCATCGGCAGAGAGCCGCCTACGAGCAGTACTTC. As protein: CATHRQRAAYEQYF. The chain is built from TRBV27 and TRBJ2-7; D gene unclear. The ends were cut back, 10 bases at V and 2 bases at J, with 18 bases in the middle. The V gene's germline CDR1 is MNHEY and CDR2 SMNVEV (reference sequence). CDR3 length equals 14 residues.